This T cell receptor (beta chain) was retrieved from a study of T-cell memory formation after mild COVID-19. In the study overall: The TCR clusters were mostly specific to one donor.

Study findings and constraints: Some responding clones appeared in pre-infection memory, suggesting cross-reactive memory joined.

cDNA libraries for TCR alpha and TCR beta, carrying sample barcodes and UMIs, came from 5'RACE with constant-segment primers. One entry per CDR3 protein results from TCRdb running MiXCR on the 5' RACE reads. The data contain about 44,000 distinct CDR3 sequences, 7.3% of them singletons. Germline CDR1 and CDR2: SEHNR and FQNEAQ (reference sequence). CDR3 length: 17 residues. V dropped 5 bases and J dropped 5 bases, with 21 bases sitting between them. This clonotype was observed a few times. Its target is unknown. The V call is TRBV7-9, the J call TRBJ2-2; D could derive from TRBD1 or TRBD2 (6 bases each). This clonotype was obtained from a young man who had mild COVID-19 (a few samples of this study predate the infection). Cell type and time point are not known. Sample: PBMCs or a T cell subset sorted from them (not recorded which). CDR3 sequence: CASSRDKGGGGTGELFF. CDR3 sequence (DNA): TGTGCCAGCAGCCGTGACAAGGGGGGCGGAGGAACCGGGGAGCTGTTTTTT.